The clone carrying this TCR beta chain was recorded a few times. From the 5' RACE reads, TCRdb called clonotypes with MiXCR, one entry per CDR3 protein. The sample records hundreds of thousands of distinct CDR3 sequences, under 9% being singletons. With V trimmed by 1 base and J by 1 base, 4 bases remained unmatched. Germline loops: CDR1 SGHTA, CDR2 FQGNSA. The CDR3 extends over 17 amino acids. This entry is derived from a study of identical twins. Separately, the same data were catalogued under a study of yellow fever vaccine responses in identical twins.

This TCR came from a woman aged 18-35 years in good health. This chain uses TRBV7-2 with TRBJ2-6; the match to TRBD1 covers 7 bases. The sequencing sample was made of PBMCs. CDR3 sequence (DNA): TGTGCCAGCAGCTTAGTTTCCAGGGGGTCTGGGGCCAACGTCCTGACTTTC. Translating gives CASSLVSRGSGANVLTF. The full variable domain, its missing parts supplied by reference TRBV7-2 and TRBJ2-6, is GAGVSQSPSNKVTEKGKDVELRCDPISGHTALYWYRQSLGQGLEFLIYFQGNSAPDKSGLPSDRFSAERTGGSVSTLTIQRTQQEDSAVYLCASSLVSRGSGANVLTFGAGSRLTVL.